Listed below are T cell receptor beta chains from one sample, sequenced in a study of shared clonotypes between healthy human individuals. Data came from immunoSEQ multiplex PCR; TCRdb stores just in-frame clones and leaves some out. The table records millions of clones, 90% to 95% of them present only once. The material sequenced was naive CD4+ T cells from PBMCs. These TCRs come from a man between 18 and 29 years old in good health. Some clones in this sample may be carry-over from other donors' samples. The CDR3 runs from the conserved cysteine through the conserved F or W. The D gene is left open where the match is weak. Clone size, where shown, is once, few, many, or a class for clones that have expanded.

clone size	D gene	V gene	J gene	CDR3 protein	CDR3 DNA
NA	NA	TRBV28	TRBJ1-1	CASSWARLGTEAFF	TGTGCCAGCAGTTGGGCCAGGTTGGGCACTGAAGCTTTCTTT
NA	TRBD1	TRBV5-1	TRBJ2-3	CASSLTTGVGSTDTQYF	TGCGCCAGCAGCTTGACGACAGGGGTCGGAAGCACAGATACGCAGTATTTT
once	TRBD1	TRBV30	TRBJ2-6	CAWSVRGQVISGANVLTF	TGTGCCTGGAGTGTACGGGGACAGGTGATTTCTGGGGCCAACGTCCTGACTTTC
NA	TRBD1	TRBV7-9	TRBJ1-2	CASSPQGADGYTF	TGTGCCAGCAGCCCCCAGGGGGCCGATGGCTACACCTTC
few	NA	TRBV4-2	TRBJ1-5	CASSQNAGARHEQPQHF	TGTGCCAGCAGCCAGAATGCGGGGGCGCGACATGAACAGCCCCAGCATTTT
NA	TRBD1	TRBV10-3	TRBJ1-5	CAISDQTGSQPQHF	TGTGCCATCAGCGATCAGACAGGGTCCCAGCCCCAGCATTTT
NA	TRBD2	TRBV5-1	TRBJ2-1	CASSLAAGDGYEQFF	TGCGCCAGCAGCTTGGCCGCGGGAGACGGTTATGAGCAGTTCTTC
NA	TRBD2	TRBV7-2	TRBJ2-3	CASSSGTSFRNTQYF	TGTGCCAGCAGCTCCGGGACTAGCTTTAGGAATACGCAGTATTTT
NA	TRBD2	TRBV7-3	TRBJ2-2	CASSSQLAGGGTGELFF	TGTGCCAGCAGCTCCCAACTAGCGGGAGGGGGGACCGGGGAGCTGTTTTTT
once	NA	TRBV30	TRBJ2-2	CAWSDWANTGELFF	TGTGCCTGGTCGGACTGGGCGAACACCGGGGAGCTGTTTTTT
once	NA	TRBV7-6	TRBJ1-1	CASSVGGGRTEAFF	TGTGCCAGCAGCGTTGGAGGGGGTAGAACTGAAGCTTTCTTT
NA	TRBD1	TRBV7-9	TRBJ1-4	CASSGRDRGIESAEKLFF	TGTGCCAGCAGCGGCCGGGACAGGGGGATAGAAAGCGCTGAAAAACTGTTTTTT
few	NA	TRBV28	TRBJ1-2	CASSLGPPTYGYTF	TGTGCCAGCAGTCTAGGTCCTCCTACATATGGCTACACCTTC
NA	TRBD1	TRBV5-1	TRBJ1-2	CASSPTTGGGYGYTF	TGCGCCAGCAGCCCTACGACAGGGGGAGGGTATGGCTACACCTTC
NA	TRBD1	TRBV15	TRBJ1-5	CATSREKQGAPRQPQHF	TGTGCCACCAGCAGAGAGAAACAGGGGGCGCCCCGTCAGCCCCAGCATTTT
NA	TRBD2	TRBV9	TRBJ2-1	CASSVGSGRTPNEQFF	TGTGCCAGCAGCGTAGGGAGCGGGAGGACCCCCAATGAGCAGTTCTTC
NA	NA	TRBV7-9	TRBJ1-1	CASSPGRNTEAFF	TGTGCCAGCAGCCCCGGGCGGAACACTGAAGCTTTCTTT
once	NA	TRBV5-1	TRBJ2-1	CASSFLGGGEQFF	TGCGCCAGCAGCTTCTTGGGAGGGGGTGAGCAGTTCTTC
NA	NA	TRBV18	TRBJ1-4	CASSPFAPGNEKLFF	TGTGCCAGCTCACCATTTGCGCCCGGTAATGAAAAACTGTTTTTT
NA	NA	TRBV6-5	TRBJ2-2	CASRGGPGELFF	TGTGCCAGCAGAGGGGGACCCGGGGAGCTGTTTTTT
few	TRBD1	TRBV2	TRBJ1-4	CASRDRGPPNEKLFF	TGTGCCAGCAGGGACAGGGGGCCACCTAATGAAAAACTGTTTTTT
NA	TRBD2	TRBV5-6	TRBJ2-1	CASSFRLAGGIDEQFF	TGTGCCAGCAGCTTTAGACTAGCGGGAGGTATCGATGAGCAGTTCTTC
NA	NA	TRBV29-1	TRBJ2-7	CSVESPGYEQYF	TGCAGCGTCGAATCCCCTGGGTACGAGCAGTACTTC
NA	TRBD2	TRBV18	TRBJ2-3	CASSPLLAGVGNTQYF	TGTGCCAGCTCACCGCTCCTAGCGGGAGTCGGGAATACGCAGTATTTT
NA	NA	TRBV5-1	TRBJ2-7	CASSARARSYEQYF	TGCGCCAGCAGCGCCAGGGCGCGGTCGTACGAGCAGTACTTC
NA	NA	TRBV29-1	TRBJ2-5	CSVENRRNAHETQYF	TGCAGCGTTGAAAATCGGAGGAACGCCCACGAGACCCAGTACTTC
NA	TRBD1	TRBV11-1	TRBJ1-1	CASSFPGGVTEAFF	TGTGCCAGCAGTTTCCCAGGGGGGGTCACTGAAGCTTTCTTT
NA	NA	TRBV4-2	TRBJ1-2	CASSRSINRAQGYTF	TGTGCCAGCAGCCGTTCAATAAACAGAGCCCAGGGCTACACCTTC
NA	TRBD1	TRBV19	TRBJ2-7	CASSPGQFSYEQYF	TGTGCCAGTAGTCCGGGACAGTTCTCCTACGAGCAGTACTTC
NA	NA	TRBV10-2	TRBJ2-4	CASSESEGLAKNIQYF	TGCGCCAGCAGTGAGTCTGAAGGGTTAGCCAAAAACATTCAGTACTTC
NA	NA	TRBV7-8	TRBJ2-7	CASSLLYEQYF	TGTGCCAGCAGCTTACTTTACGAGCAGTACTTC
NA	NA	TRBV7-6	TRBJ2-3	CASGHRVGTDTQYF	TGTGCCAGCGGCCACAGGGTCGGGACAGATACGCAGTATTTT
once	NA	TRBV7-9	TRBJ2-1	CASSLVRQGPLSSYNEQFF	TGTGCCAGCAGCTTAGTTCGGCAGGGGCCATTATCGTCCTACAATGAGCAGTTCTTC
NA	NA	TRBV18	TRBJ2-7	CASSPLGPNRAPVVEQYF	TGTGCCAGCTCACCACTCGGTCCAAACCGGGCACCAGTGGTTGAGCAGTACTTC
NA	NA	TRBV5-1	TRBJ1-2	CASSRSSGGYTF	TGCGCCAGCAGCCGTTCCTCGGGGGGCTACACCTTC
NA	NA	TRBV28	TRBJ1-2	CASRPSGYGYTF	TGTGCCAGCCGTCCATCGGGTTATGGCTACACCTTC
NA	NA	TRBV29-1	TRBJ2-7	CSVGTGGYEQYF	TGCAGCGTTGGAACAGGAGGGTACGAGCAGTACTTC
NA	TRBD1	TRBV2	TRBJ2-7	CASRNRDRVDEQYF	TGTGCCAGCAGAAACCGGGACAGGGTCGACGAGCAGTACTTC
NA	TRBD2	TRBV5-8	TRBJ2-7	CASSSVSGSYEQYF	TGTGCCAGCAGCTCGGTTAGCGGGAGCTACGAGCAGTACTTC
few	NA	TRBV19	TRBJ1-2	CASSNRVGYTF	TGTGCCAGTAGTAACAGGGTGGGCTACACCTTC
NA	NA	TRBV28	TRBJ2-7	CASSSPIAEGTSYEQYF	TGTGCCAGCAGTTCCCCAATAGCGGAGGGTACTTCCTACGAGCAGTACTTC
NA	TRBD2	TRBV6-6	TRBJ2-1	CASSTSANEQFF	TGTGCCAGCTCGACTAGCGCCAATGAGCAGTTCTTC
NA	NA	TRBV7-3	TRBJ2-7	CASSLTWQGHEQYF	TGTGCCAGCAGCTTAACGTGGCAGGGCCACGAGCAGTACTTC
NA	TRBD1	TRBV5-4	TRBJ1-3	CASSGTGGTGNTIYF	TGTGCCAGCAGCGGGACAGGGGGCACTGGAAACACCATATATTTT
NA	NA	TRBV30	TRBJ1-5	CAWARGNQPQHF	TGTGCCTGGGCCCGAGGCAATCAGCCCCAGCATTTT
NA	NA	TRBV19	TRBJ2-1	CASSIGPWAYNEQFF	TGTGCCAGTAGTATCGGACCGTGGGCCTACAATGAGCAGTTCTTC
NA	NA	TRBV28	TRBJ2-1	CASISKAGGLSYNEQFF	TGTGCCAGCATCTCTAAAGCCGGGGGCCTCAGCTACAATGAGCAGTTCTTC
NA	TRBD2	TRBV11-2	TRBJ2-1	CASSLAARLLAGGNEQFF	TGTGCCAGCAGCTTAGCCGCTCGGCTTCTAGCGGGAGGCAATGAGCAGTTCTTC
NA	NA	TRBV19	TRBJ1-2	CASTPGMGNYGYTF	TGTGCCAGTACACCGGGGATGGGTAACTATGGCTACACCTTC
NA	TRBD2	TRBV5-1	TRBJ2-2	CASSLEAGGTAGELFF	TGCGCCAGCAGCTTGGAGGCGGGAGGAACCGCCGGGGAGCTGTTTTTT
NA	TRBD1	TRBV11-3	TRBJ2-3	CASSLGQGVYTDTQYF	TGTGCCAGCAGCTTAGGACAGGGGGTTTACACAGATACGCAGTATTTT
NA	TRBD1	TRBV19	TRBJ2-7	CASSIYRGDDEQYF	TGTGCCAGTAGTATTTACAGGGGGGATGATGAGCAGTACTTC
NA	TRBD2	TRBV28	TRBJ2-3	CASSPPGLATNTQYF	TGTGCCAGCAGTCCTCCGGGACTAGCGACAAATACGCAGTATTTT
NA	NA	TRBV4-3	TRBJ2-3	CASSQGAGSTDTQYF	TGCGCCAGCAGCCAGGGGGCTGGGAGCACAGATACGCAGTATTTT
few	TRBD1	TRBV19	TRBJ1-5	CASSLTGVLIVPQHF	TGTGCCAGTTCCCTGACAGGGGTTTTAATTGTGCCCCAGCATTTT
NA	NA	TRBV18	TRBJ1-1	CASSPQGVLNTEAFF	TGTGCCAGCTCACCACAGGGTGTGTTGAACACTGAAGCTTTCTTT
NA	TRBD1	TRBV5-1	TRBJ2-7	CASRSSGQGNSYEQYF	TGCGCCAGCAGATCTTCGGGACAGGGAAACTCCTACGAGCAGTACTTC
NA	TRBD1	TRBV4-1	TRBJ2-3	CASSWGQGVYTDTQYF	TGCGCCAGCAGCTGGGGACAGGGGGTTTACACAGATACGCAGTATTTT
NA	TRBD2	TRBV9	TRBJ2-3	CASSASGGLAGITDTQYF	TGTGCCAGCAGCGCATCTGGGGGACTAGCGGGAATCACAGATACGCAGTATTTT